This is a list of T cell receptor beta chains from one sample in a study of T-cell reconstitution after alpha-beta-depleted transplantation in children. A single record per CDR3 protein comes from TCRdb applying MiXCR to the PCR reads. The sample holds 200,000 or so distinct CDR3 sequences; 7.5% to 9.5% are singletons and the top ten take less than 40%. The material was PBMCs, mostly from graft donor cells, obtained 360 days after TCRalphabeta/CD19-depleted stem cell transplant. The receptors were sampled from a male patient aged 2-15 years who had a stem cell transplant for acute myeloid leukemia, so the T cells may come from the graft donor. Both conserved end residues are trimmed from each CDR3. A row's size may be missing; if present it is once, few, many or a size class.

>TRBJ1-1|few|TRBV10-3|11
AISPSPDGEAF
>TRBJ2-7|.|TRBV18|12
ASSPPSARDEQY
>TRBJ1-4|.|TRBV7-2|13
ASSPWGGWVEKLF
>TRBJ1-2|many|TRBV12-3/TRBV12-4|10
ASSFSGGGYT
>TRBJ2-7|many|TRBV5-1|13
ASSLAKGVAFEQY
>TRBJ1-1|many|TRBV12-3/TRBV12-4|13
ASSLAGTGGVEAF
>TRBJ2-5|many|TRBV2|9
AGSVEETQY
>TRBJ2-5|.|TRBV5-1|13
ASSLVRTGKETQY
>TRBJ2-1|few|TRBV7-6|12
ASTPRGGGNEQF
>TRBJ1-1|.|TRBV27|15
ASSFLHRGRLHTEAF
>TRBJ1-2|.|TRBV20-1|12
SARAGTDNYGYT
>TRBJ2-5|.|TRBV5-1|12
AGSWSDPQETQY
>TRBJ2-1|.|TRBV6-2/TRBV6-3|14
ASSHRSGNSYNEQF
>TRBJ1-5|.|TRBV12-3/TRBV12-4|14
ASSLSFGGGEQPQH
>TRBJ2-5|.|TRBV21-1|11
ASSKMARETQY
>TRBJ2-7|many|TRBV5-1|13
ASSLESGTVYEQY
>TRBJ2-1|many|TRBV5-1|10
ASSFRVNEQF
>TRBJ2-5|many|TRBV29-1|13
SVDHPTGGRETQY
>TRBJ2-7|.|TRBV20-1|12
SARLSGRGSEQY
>TRBJ2-1|.|TRBV27|13
ASSSRQFSYNEQF
>TRBJ2-1|.|TRBV4-2|14
ASSPDRRGREREQF
>TRBJ2-5|many|TRBV5-1|13
ASSLGQVEQETQY
>TRBJ2-5|many|TRBV20-1|12
SARVGGWWETQY
>TRBJ1-4|few|TRBV3-1|9
ASSRDGKLF
>TRBJ2-5|many|TRBV5-1|13
ASSLATSGYHTQY
>TRBJ1-6|.|TRBV20-1|12
SAADRGSDSPLH
>TRBJ2-2|few|TRBV18|14
ASSPPARENTGELF
>TRBJ1-6|many|TRBV20-1|11
SAKGQTDSPLH
>TRBJ2-5|.|TRBV6-2/TRBV6-3|16
ASTARGGGLAVQETQY
>TRBJ2-2|.|TRBV12-3/TRBV12-4|13
ASTLSDAISGELF
>TRBJ2-5|.|TRBV5-1|12
ASSLAPGEETQY
>TRBJ1-4|few|TRBV5-1|12
ASSRNVRDEKLF
>TRBJ2-7|many|TRBV29-1|13
SVEVGGPVGYEQY
>TRBJ2-2|few|TRBV20-1|10
SARRGAGELF
>TRBJ2-5|.|TRBV20-1|13
SARGLGGAEPTQY
>TRBJ2-3|.|TRBV29-1|14
SVEVPTSGSTDTQY
>TRBJ2-2|many|TRBV15|13
ATSRGQGSTGELF
>TRBJ2-3|.|TRBV12-3/TRBV12-4|15
ASTPRLGQGGTDTQY
>TRBJ2-2|.|TRBV7-2|13
ASSLVTARTGELF
>TRBJ2-6|many|TRBV28|14
ASNSGGSSGANVLT
>TRBJ2-3|many|TRBV10-1|10
ASAGNADTQY
>TRBJ1-5|.|TRBV12-3/TRBV12-4|13
ASSLDRVSNQPQH
>TRBJ2-7|.|TRBV30|14
AWSGPDRATPYEQY
>TRBJ2-1|many|TRBV7-3|16
ASSLTYTSGRQGDEQF
>TRBJ2-3|.|TRBV24-1|9
ATFDSHTQY
>TRBJ2-6|few|TRBV20-1|13
SARDTRSGANVLT
>TRBJ2-3|few|TRBV10-3|12
AIRYGFGVDTQY
>TRBJ1-1|many|TRBV29-1|12
SVEGQGENTEAF
>TRBJ2-7|few|TRBV4-3|13
ASSQDPGLYVEQY
>TRBJ1-2|.|TRBV11-2|10
ASSLLDYGYT
>TRBJ2-7|many|TRBV10-2|12
ASSPRGTSYEQY
>TRBJ2-3|.|TRBV29-1|11
SAISIAGDTQY
>TRBJ2-5|.|TRBV5-1|16
ASSLELTGTEKRETQY
>TRBJ1-5|.|TRBV5-1|15
ASSGPRSYSSNQPQH
>TRBJ2-4|few|TRBV20-1|13
SAQGQILAKNIQY
>TRBJ2-1|many|TRBV10-1|11
ASSEGSFNEQF
>TRBJ2-3|many|TRBV5-5|12
ASSLVGHTDTQY
>TRBJ1-3|.|TRBV6-1|13
ASRLQGRSGNTIY
>TRBJ2-7|.|TRBV18|13
ASSPPPGSSYEQY
>TRBJ1-2|few|TRBV5-1|13
ASSLEQGSNYGYT